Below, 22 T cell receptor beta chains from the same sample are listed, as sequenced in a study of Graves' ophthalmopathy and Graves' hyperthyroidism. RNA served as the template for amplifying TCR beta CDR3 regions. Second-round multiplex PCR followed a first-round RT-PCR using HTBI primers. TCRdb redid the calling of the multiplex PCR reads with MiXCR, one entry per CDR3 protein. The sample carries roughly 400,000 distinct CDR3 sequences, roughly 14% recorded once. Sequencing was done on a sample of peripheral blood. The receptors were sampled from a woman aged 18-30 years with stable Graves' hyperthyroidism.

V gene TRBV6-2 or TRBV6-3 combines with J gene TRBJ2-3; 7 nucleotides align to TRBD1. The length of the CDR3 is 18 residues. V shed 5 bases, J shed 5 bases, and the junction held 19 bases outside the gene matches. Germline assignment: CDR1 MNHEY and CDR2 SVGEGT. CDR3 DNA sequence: TGTGCCAGCAGTCCCGACCGAATATCGGGACAGTCTTTAGATACGCAGTATTTT. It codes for CASSPDRISGQSLDTQYF.

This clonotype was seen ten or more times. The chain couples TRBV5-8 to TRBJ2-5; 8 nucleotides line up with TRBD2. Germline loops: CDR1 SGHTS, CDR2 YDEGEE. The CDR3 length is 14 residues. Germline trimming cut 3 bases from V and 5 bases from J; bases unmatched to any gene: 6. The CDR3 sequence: CASSSGTSRETQYF. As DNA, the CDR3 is TGTGCCAGCAGCTCCGGGACTAGTAGGGAGACCCAGTACTTC.

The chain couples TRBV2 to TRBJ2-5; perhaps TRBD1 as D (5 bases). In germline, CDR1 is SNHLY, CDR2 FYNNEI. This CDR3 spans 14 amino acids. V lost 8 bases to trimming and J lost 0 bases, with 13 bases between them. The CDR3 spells CASQGARNQETQYF. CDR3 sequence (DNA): TGTGCCAGCCAAGGGGCGCGAAACCAAGAGACCCAGTACTTC.

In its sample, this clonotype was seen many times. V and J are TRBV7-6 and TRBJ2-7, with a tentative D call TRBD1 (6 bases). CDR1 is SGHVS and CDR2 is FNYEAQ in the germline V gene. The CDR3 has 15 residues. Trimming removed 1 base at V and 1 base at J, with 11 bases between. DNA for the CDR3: TGTGCCAGCAGCTTAGAGCAGACAGGTTCCTACGAGCAGTACTTC. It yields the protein CASSLEQTGSYEQYF.

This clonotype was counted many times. The CDR3 region has the DNA TGTGCTAGTGGTTCGGGACAGGGTAATCAGCCCCAGCATTTT. This gives the protein CASGSGQGNQPQHF. V and J are TRBV12-5 and TRBJ1-5; TRBD1 matches at 9 bases. Germline V gives CDR1 LGHNT, CDR2 FRNRAP. The CDR3 spans 14 residues. The J segment lost 4 bases and the V segment lost 4 bases, leaving 2 bases of the junction unmatched. The full variable domain, rest sourced from reference TRBV12-5 and TRBJ1-5, is DARVTQTPRHKVTEMGQEVTMRCQPILGHNTVFWYRQTMMQGLELLAYFRNRAPLDDSGMPKDRFSAEMPDATLATLKIQPSEPRDSAVYFCASGSGQGNQPQHFGDGTRLSIL.

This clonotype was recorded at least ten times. Here the CDR3 DNA reads TGTGCCAGCACTTCAAGGGGCGTCACCTACGAGCAGTACTTC. It specifies CASTSRGVTYEQYF. This chain connects TRBV6-2 or TRBV6-3 to TRBJ2-7; D might be TRBD1 (5 bases). The CDR3 runs to 14 residues. Germline V gives CDR1 MNHEY, CDR2 SVGEGT. V dropped 7 bases and J dropped 2 bases, with 15 bases sitting between them.

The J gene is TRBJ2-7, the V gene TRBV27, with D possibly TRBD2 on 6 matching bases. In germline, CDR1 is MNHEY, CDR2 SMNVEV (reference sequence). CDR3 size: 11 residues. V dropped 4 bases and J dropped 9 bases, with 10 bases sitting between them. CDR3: CASSSGGMQYF. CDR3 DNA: TGTGCCAGCAGTTCGGGCGGGATGCAGTACTTC.

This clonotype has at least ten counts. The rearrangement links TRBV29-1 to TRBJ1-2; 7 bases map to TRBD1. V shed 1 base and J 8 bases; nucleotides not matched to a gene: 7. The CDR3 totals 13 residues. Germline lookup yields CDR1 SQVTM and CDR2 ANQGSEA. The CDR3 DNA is TGCAGCGTTGAAGGGACAGGAGGAGGAGGCTACACCTTC. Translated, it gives CSVEGTGGGGYTF.

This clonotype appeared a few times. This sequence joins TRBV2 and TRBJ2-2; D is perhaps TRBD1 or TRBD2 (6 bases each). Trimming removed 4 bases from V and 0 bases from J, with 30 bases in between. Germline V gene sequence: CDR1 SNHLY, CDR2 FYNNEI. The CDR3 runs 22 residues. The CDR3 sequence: CASSGGVVGQFLSTSNTGELFF. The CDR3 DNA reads TGTGCCAGCAGTGGGGGGGTTGTGGGACAATTTCTATCTACCTCGAACACCGGGGAGCTGTTTTTT.

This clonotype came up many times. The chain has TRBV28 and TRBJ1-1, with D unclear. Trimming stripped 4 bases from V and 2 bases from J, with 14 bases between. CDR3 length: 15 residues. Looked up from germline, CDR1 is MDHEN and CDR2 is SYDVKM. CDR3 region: CASSSRRDLNTEAFF. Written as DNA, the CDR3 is TGTGCCAGCAGTTCCCGACGGGATCTTAACACTGAAGCTTTCTTT.

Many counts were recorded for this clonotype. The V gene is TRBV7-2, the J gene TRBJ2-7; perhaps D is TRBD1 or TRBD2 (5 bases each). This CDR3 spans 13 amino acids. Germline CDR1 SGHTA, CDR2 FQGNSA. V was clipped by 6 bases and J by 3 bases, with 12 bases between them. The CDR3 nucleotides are TGTGCCAGCAGTGGGGACGGTAACTACGAGCAGTACTTC. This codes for CASSGDGNYEQYF.

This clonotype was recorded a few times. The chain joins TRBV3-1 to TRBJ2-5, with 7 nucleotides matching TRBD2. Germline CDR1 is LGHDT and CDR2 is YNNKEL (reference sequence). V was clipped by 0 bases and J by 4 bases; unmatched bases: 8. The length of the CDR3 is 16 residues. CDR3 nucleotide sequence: TGTGCCAGCAGCCAAGATATGGCGGGGGTGGGAGAGACCCAGTACTTC. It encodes CASSQDMAGVGETQYF.

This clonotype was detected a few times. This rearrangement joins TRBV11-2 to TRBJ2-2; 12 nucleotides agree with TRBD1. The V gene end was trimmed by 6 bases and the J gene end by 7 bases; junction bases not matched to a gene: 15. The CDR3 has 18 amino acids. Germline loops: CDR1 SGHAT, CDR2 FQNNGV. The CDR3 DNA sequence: TGTGCCAGCAGTTCTGCACCGGGACAGGGGGCGCGGGGCGGGGAGCTGTTTTTT. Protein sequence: CASSSAPGQGARGGELFF.

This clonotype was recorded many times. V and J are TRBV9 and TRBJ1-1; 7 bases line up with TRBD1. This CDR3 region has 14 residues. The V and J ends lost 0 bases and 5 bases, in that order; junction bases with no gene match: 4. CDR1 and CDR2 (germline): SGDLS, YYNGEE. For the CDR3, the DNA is TGTGCCAGCAGCGTAGGACAGGGTGGTACTGAAGCTTTCTTT. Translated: CASSVGQGGTEAFF.

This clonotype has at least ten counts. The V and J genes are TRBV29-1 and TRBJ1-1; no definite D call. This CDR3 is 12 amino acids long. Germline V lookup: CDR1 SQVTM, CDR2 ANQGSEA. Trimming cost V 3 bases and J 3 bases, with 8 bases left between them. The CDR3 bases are TGCAGCGTTGACAGAAAATACACTGAAGCTTTCTTT. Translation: CSVDRKYTEAFF.

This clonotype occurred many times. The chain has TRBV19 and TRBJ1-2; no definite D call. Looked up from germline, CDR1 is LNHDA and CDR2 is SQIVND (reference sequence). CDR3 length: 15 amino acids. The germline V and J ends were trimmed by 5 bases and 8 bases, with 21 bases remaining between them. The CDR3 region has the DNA TGTGCCAGTAGTCTCTCCGGGAGCAAAAACGGGGGCTACACCTTC. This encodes CASSLSGSKNGGYTF. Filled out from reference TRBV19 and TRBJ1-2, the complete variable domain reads DGGITQSPKYLFRKEGQNVTLSCEQNLNHDAMYWYRQDPGQGLRLIYYSQIVNDFQKGDIAEGYSVSREKKESFPLTVTSAQKNPTAFYLCASSLSGSKNGGYTFGSGTRLTVV.

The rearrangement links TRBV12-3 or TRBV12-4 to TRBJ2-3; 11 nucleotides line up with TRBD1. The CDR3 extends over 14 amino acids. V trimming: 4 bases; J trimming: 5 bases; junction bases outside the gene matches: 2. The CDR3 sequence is CASSSGTGGDTQYF. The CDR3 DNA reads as TGTGCCAGCAGTTCCGGGACAGGGGGAGATACGCAGTATTTT.

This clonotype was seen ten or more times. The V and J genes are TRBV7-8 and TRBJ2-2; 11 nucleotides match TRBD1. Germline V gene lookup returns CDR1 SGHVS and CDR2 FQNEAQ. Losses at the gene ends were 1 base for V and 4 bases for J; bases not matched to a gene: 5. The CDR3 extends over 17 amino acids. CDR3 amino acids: CASSLDGTGGTTGELFF. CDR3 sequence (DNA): TGTGCCAGCAGCTTAGACGGGACAGGGGGTACCACCGGGGAGCTGTTTTTT.

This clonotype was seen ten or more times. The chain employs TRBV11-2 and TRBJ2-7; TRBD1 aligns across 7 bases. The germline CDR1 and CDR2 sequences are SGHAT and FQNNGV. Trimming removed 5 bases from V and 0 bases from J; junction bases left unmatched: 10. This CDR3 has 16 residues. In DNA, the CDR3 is TGTGCCAGCAGCCACAGGGGACGAGGGCTCTCCTACGAGCAGTACTTC. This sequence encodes CASSHRGRGLSYEQYF.

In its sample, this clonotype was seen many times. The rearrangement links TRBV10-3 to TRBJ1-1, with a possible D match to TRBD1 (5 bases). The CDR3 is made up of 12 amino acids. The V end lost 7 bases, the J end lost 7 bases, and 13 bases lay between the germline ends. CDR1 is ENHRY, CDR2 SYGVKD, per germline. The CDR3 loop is CAIKAGPDEAFF. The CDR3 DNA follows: TGTGCCATCAAGGCAGGGCCGGATGAAGCTTTCTTT.

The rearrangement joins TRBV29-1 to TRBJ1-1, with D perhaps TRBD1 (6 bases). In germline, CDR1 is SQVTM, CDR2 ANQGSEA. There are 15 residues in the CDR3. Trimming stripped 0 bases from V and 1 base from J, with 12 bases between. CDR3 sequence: CSVEDRGGGNTEAFF. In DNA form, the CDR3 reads TGCAGCGTTGAAGACCGCGGAGGGGGGAACACTGAAGCTTTCTTT.

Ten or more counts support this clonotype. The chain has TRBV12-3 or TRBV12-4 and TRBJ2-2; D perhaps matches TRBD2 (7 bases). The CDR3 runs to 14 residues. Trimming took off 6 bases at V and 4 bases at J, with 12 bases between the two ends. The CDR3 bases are TGTGCCAGCAGGGCGGGGGCATCCACCGGGGAGCTGTTTTTT. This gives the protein CASRAGASTGELFF.